Following are 27 T cell receptor beta chains from one sample sequenced in a study of blood T cell repertoires in COVID-19. Using immunoSEQ multiplex PCR, the repertoire was profiled, and TCRdb retains in-frame clones only, with some absent. Here the sample spans over 85,000 clones, 82% being singletons. Material: peripheral blood. The receptors originated from an older woman with acute or convalescent COVID-19.

The chain combines TRBV3-1 (or the pseudogene TRBV3-2) with TRBJ1-1, with D hard to call. The CDR3 is 14 amino acids. The germline V gene encodes CDR1 LGHDT and CDR2 YNNKEL (reference sequence). The V end lost 1 base, the J end lost 1 base, and 7 bases lay between the germline ends. CDR3 loop: CASSQGNRNTEAFF. The CDR3 bases are TGTGCCAGCAGCCAAGGGAACAGGAACACTGAAGCTTTCTTT.

Written as DNA, the CDR3 is TGTGCCAGTGCCGGAACCCGGGCAGGGGCGTATGGCTACACCTTC. It encodes CASAGTRAGAYGYTF. The J gene is TRBJ1-2, the V gene TRBV19, with a tentative D call TRBD1 (6 bases). The V gene's germline CDR1 is LNHDA and CDR2 SQIVND (reference sequence). CDR3 length equals 15 residues. Trimming removed 8 bases from V and 5 bases from J, with 21 bases in between.

This sequence joins TRBV4-2 and TRBJ2-3, with TRBD1 matching over 7 bases. Germline trimming cut 2 bases from V and 2 bases from J; bases unmatched to any gene: 4. The CDR3 has 15 amino acids. Germline V gene lookup returns CDR1 LGHNA and CDR2 YNFKEQ. The CDR3 region is CASSQLGQPTDTQYF. The DNA for the CDR3 is TGTGCCAGCAGCCAATTGGGACAGCCCACAGATACGCAGTATTTT.

The chain carries TRBV6-5 and TRBJ1-2; 9 nucleotides align to TRBD1. Trimming removed 2 bases from V and 5 bases from J; junction bases left unmatched: 3. Germline V gives CDR1 MNHEY, CDR2 SVGAGI. The CDR3 loop spans 14 amino acids. In DNA form, the CDR3 reads TGTGCCAGCAGTTACGATGGGACAGGGTATGGCTACACCTTC. This gives the protein CASSYDGTGYGYTF.

The chain is built from TRBV9 and TRBJ2-2; 8 bases line up with TRBD2. This CDR3 has 15 residues. Germline trimming cut 0 bases from V and 4 bases from J; bases unmatched to any gene: 2. Germline V gene sequence: CDR1 SGDLS, CDR2 YYNGEE. This CDR3 is CASSVGGLGTGELFF. The CDR3 DNA sequence: TGTGCCAGCAGCGTAGGGGGACTAGGCACCGGGGAGCTGTTTTTT.

V is TRBV28 and J is TRBJ1-1; TRBD1 matches 7 bases. This CDR3 has 15 residues. Germline trimming cut 7 bases from V and 2 bases from J; bases unmatched to any gene: 10. Germline loops: CDR1 MDHEN, CDR2 SYDVKM. Here the CDR3 reads CASTTPRQGNTEAFF. CDR3 coding DNA: TGTGCCAGCACAACCCCTAGACAGGGCAACACTGAAGCTTTCTTT.

CDR3 in amino acids: CASSYPKLAGATYEQYF. The CDR3 DNA is TGTGCCAGCAGTTACCCGAAACTAGCGGGGGCCACCTACGAGCAGTACTTC. The chain recombines TRBV6-2 or TRBV6-3 with TRBJ2-7; TRBD2 aligns across 11 bases. CDR1 MNHEY and CDR2 SVGEGT come from the germline V gene. This CDR3 comprises 17 residues. J was trimmed by 2 bases and V by 2 bases; bases with no gene match: 8.

The chain employs TRBV2 and TRBJ2-7; D is perhaps TRBD2 (7 bases). This CDR3 has 14 residues. Trimming shortened V by 5 bases and J by 4 bases, and 15 bases separated the two germline ends. The V gene's germline CDR1 is SNHLY and CDR2 FYNNEI. As DNA, the CDR3 is TGTGCCAGCAGTTTGGCGAGGGGGGGTTACGAGCAGTACTTC. Translated: CASSLARGGYEQYF.

The chain couples TRBV7-9 to TRBJ2-1, with D maybe TRBD2 (7 bases). The CDR3 has 16 amino acids. CDR1 SEHNR and CDR2 FQNEAQ come from the germline V gene (reference sequence). Trimming pared 1 base from V and 8 bases from J, leaving 18 bases between. In DNA form, the CDR3 reads TGTGCCAGCAGCTTAGGTTGGCGGGGGCTAGTTTATGAGCAGTTCTTC. Translated: CASSLGWRGLVYEQFF. The full variable domain, completed using reference TRBV7-9 and TRBJ2-1, is DTGVSQNPRHKITKRGQNVTFRCDPISEHNRLYWYRQTLGQGPEFLTYFQNEAQLEKSRLLSDRFSAERPKGSFSTLEIQRTEQGDSAMYLCASSLGWRGLVYEQFFGPGTRLTVL.

V gene TRBV11-2 combines with J gene TRBJ2-3, with a weak D call TRBD1 (5 bases). CDR3 length: 15 residues. The V end was cut by 2 bases, the J end by 0 bases, with 9 bases between. Looked up from germline, CDR1 is SGHAT and CDR2 is FQNNGV. CDR3: CASSLPGRSTDTQYF. The DNA of the CDR3 is TGTGCCAGCAGCTTACCAGGGCGGAGCACAGATACGCAGTATTTT.

The chain links TRBV7-9 to TRBJ2-1; D perhaps matches TRBD2 (6 bases). This CDR3 spans 15 amino acids. Looked up from germline, CDR1 is SEHNR and CDR2 is FQNEAQ (reference sequence). Trimming removed 2 bases from V and 4 bases from J, with 12 bases in between. CDR3 protein: CASSLSGGTYNEQFF. In DNA form, the CDR3 reads TGTGCCAGCAGCTTAAGTGGGGGGACGTACAATGAGCAGTTCTTC. Complete variable domain (other parts from reference TRBV7-9 and TRBJ2-1): DTGVSQNPRHKITKRGQNVTFRCDPISEHNRLYWYRQTLGQGPEFLTYFQNEAQLEKSRLLSDRFSAERPKGSFSTLEIQRTEQGDSAMYLCASSLSGGTYNEQFFGPGTRLTVL.

This clone has a handful of counts. The genes are TRBV6-4 and TRBJ1-3; D is ambiguous. Per germline, CDR1 MRHNA and CDR2 SNTAGT. The CDR3 length is 19 residues. V was clipped by 7 bases and J by 0 bases, with 25 bases between them. The CDR3 nucleotides are TGTGCCAGCAAGAATGGGAGAATCCCTTCAACCCGCTCTGGAAACACCATATATTTT. It encodes CASKNGRIPSTRSGNTIYF.

In DNA form, the CDR3 reads TGTGCCAGCAGTTTTACGTCGGGAAGCAATCAGCCCCAGCATTTT. It codes for CASSFTSGSNQPQHF. V is TRBV28 and J is TRBJ1-5; D gene ambiguous. This CDR3 contains 15 residues. V lost 3 bases and J lost 1, with 10 bases in between. The germline V gene has CDR1 MDHEN and CDR2 SYDVKM.

This chain links TRBV30 with TRBJ2-2, with 7 bases lining up with TRBD1. V lost 2 bases to trimming and J lost 11 bases; unmatched junction nucleotides: 11. CDR1 GTSNPN and CDR2 SVGIG come from the germline V gene (reference sequence). The CDR3 contains 14 residues. The CDR3 region is CAWSPDDRGRELFF. In nucleotides, the CDR3 is TGTGCCTGGAGTCCCGACGATAGGGGGCGAGAGCTGTTTTTT.

The chain carries TRBV4-3 and TRBJ1-6, with unresolved D. The CDR3 runs to 21 residues. CDR1 is LGHNA, CDR2 YSLEER, per germline. The V and J ends lost 0 bases and 0 bases respectively, with 21 bases between them. CDR3 in amino acids: CASSQEPPGRLGSSYNSPLHF. The CDR3 DNA reads as TGCGCCAGCAGCCAAGAACCCCCTGGGAGACTAGGGAGCTCCTATAATTCACCCCTCCACTTT.

The chain links TRBV4-3 to TRBJ2-3, with a possible D match to TRBD2 (5 bases). The CDR3 has 15 residues. V shed 0 bases and J shed 11 bases, with 18 bases lying between them. The germline V gene has CDR1 LGHNA and CDR2 YSLEER. In DNA form, the CDR3 reads TGCGCCAGCAGCCAAGATCGGACTTCTGGCCTCTGGCAGTATTTT. This encodes CASSQDRTSGLWQYF.

V and J are TRBV11-2 and TRBJ1-1; D possibly corresponds to TRBD1 (5 bases). The CDR3 is made up of 15 amino acids. Germline CDR1 and CDR2: SGHAT and FQNNGV. Deletions cut 1 base from V and 6 bases from J, with 15 bases between. The CDR3 DNA reads as TGTGCCAGCAGCTTAGTAACGGGGGGTTATTCTGAAGCTTTCTTT. This sequence encodes CASSLVTGGYSEAFF.

This clone was picked up a small number of times. The chain joins TRBV5-4 to TRBJ2-7; 11 bases align to TRBD1. The germline gives CDR1 SGHNT, CDR2 YYREEE (reference sequence). Trimming cost V 0 bases and J 3 bases; bases outside gene matches: 5. The CDR3 loop spans 16 amino acids. DNA of the CDR3: TGTGCCAGCAGCTTGGCAGTCGGGACAGGGGGCTACGAGCAGTACTTC. It encodes CASSLAVGTGGYEQYF.

The rearrangement joins TRBV5-4 to TRBJ2-1, with a weak D call TRBD2 (7 bases). The ends were cut back, 7 bases at V and 0 bases at J, with 14 bases in the middle. Germline CDR1 reads SGHNT; CDR2 reads YYREEE (reference sequence). The CDR3 is made up of 15 amino acids. This CDR3 is CASGAGALSYNEQFF. CDR3 nucleotide sequence: TGTGCCAGCGGGGCGGGGGCGCTCTCCTACAATGAGCAGTTCTTC. Full variable domain (missing parts from reference TRBV5-4 and TRBJ2-1): ETGVTQSPTHLIKTRGQQVTLRCSSQSGHNTVSWYQQALGQGPQFIFQYYREEENGRGNFPPRFSGLQFPNYSSELNVNALELDDSALYLCASGAGALSYNEQFFGPGTRLTVL.

The chain employs TRBV6-4 and TRBJ1-2, with D possibly matching TRBD1 (5 bases). V dropped 8 bases and J dropped 5 bases, with 24 bases sitting between them. The CDR3 is 16 residues long. The germline CDR1 and CDR2 sequences are MRHNA and SNTAGT. The CDR3 DNA sequence: TGTGCCAGCTCCCCCGACAGCTATACTTCCCTTTATGGCTACACCTTC. Translating gives CASSPDSYTSLYGYTF.

This chain's CDR3 is CATGSGTGANVLTF. Here the CDR3 DNA reads TGTGCCACCGGATCAGGGACTGGGGCCAACGTCCTGACTTTC. V and J are TRBV24-1 and TRBJ2-6; possible D gene TRBD1, 5 bases. The germline V gene has CDR1 KGHDR and CDR2 SFDVKD. The CDR3 has 14 amino acids. Trimming took 9 bases from V and 2 from J, leaving 10 bases between them.

The CDR3: CASSQDRDYGYTF. For the CDR3, the DNA is TGTGCCAGCAGCCAGGACAGGGACTATGGCTACACCTTC. The chain combines TRBV12-3 or TRBV12-4 with TRBJ1-2; the match to TRBD1 covers 8 bases. The trim removed 6 bases at V and 3 bases at J, leaving 3 bases unmatched. The length of the CDR3 is 13 residues.

The J gene is TRBJ1-6, the V gene TRBV10-3, with D maybe TRBD1 (6 bases). CDR1 is ENHRY, CDR2 SYGVKD, per germline. The CDR3 contains 16 residues. The V end was cut by 4 bases, the J end by 5 bases, with 15 bases between. The CDR3 sequence: CAISGPPGHDNSPLHF. For the CDR3, the DNA is TGTGCCATCAGTGGGCCCCCGGGACACGATAATTCACCCCTCCACTTT.

This clone has just one count. The V call is TRBV24-1, the J call TRBJ1-2, with D possibly TRBD1 on 6 matching bases. The CDR3 runs to 15 residues. CDR1 is KGHDR and CDR2 is SFDVKD in the germline V gene. Trimming took off 4 bases at V and 5 bases at J, with 16 bases between the two ends. This CDR3 reads CATSEWDTTGYGYTF. The CDR3, as DNA: TGTGCCACCAGTGAATGGGACACCACGGGGTATGGCTACACCTTC.

This chain uses TRBV7-2 with TRBJ1-1; tentative D call: TRBD1 (6 bases). The V end lost 5 bases, the J end lost 6 bases, and 16 bases lay between the germline ends. Germline CDR1 reads SGHTA; CDR2 reads FQGNSA. CDR3 length: 14 residues. The CDR3 bases are TGTGCCAGCAGCCAACGAGGGGGAAGGTCTGAAGCTTTCTTT. It yields the protein CASSQRGGRSEAFF.

This chain joins TRBV28 and TRBJ2-5, with 9 bases matching TRBD2. Germline CDR1 reads MDHEN; CDR2 reads SYDVKM. The CDR3 is made up of 15 amino acids. The V segment lost 4 bases and the J segment 1 base; nucleotides outside the gene matches: 4. Written as DNA, the CDR3 is TGTGCCAGCAGTTCACTGCGGGGGGGCCAAGAGACCCAGTACTTC. Its translation: CASSSLRGGQETQYF.

In its sample, this clone was seen a few times. The V call is TRBV7-9, the J call TRBJ1-3, with D unclear. The V and J ends lost 5 bases and 4 bases respectively, with 15 bases between them. In germline, CDR1 is SEHNR, CDR2 FQNEAQ (reference sequence). There are 15 residues in the CDR3. The CDR3, as DNA: TGTGCCAGCAGCCCTAAGGAGCGTCTCGGAAACACCATATATTTT. It codes for CASSPKERLGNTIYF.